The 26 T cell receptor beta chains below all came from one sample that was sequenced in a study of metastatic and nonmetastatic thyroid tumors. Thyroid surgery had not been preceded by any treatment in any patient. TCRdb reprocessed the PCR reads using MiXCR. The sample consists of about 62,000 clones, approximately 4% of them appearing once. Specimen: blood. These receptors were taken from a female donor with papillary thyroid cancer or a benign thyroid nodule (not recorded which). Some clones in this sample may be carry-over from other donors' samples.

The table lists this clone with many counts. The gene calls are TRBV6-1 and TRBJ2-7, with D uncertain. Trimming took 4 bases from V and 7 from J, leaving 20 bases between them. From germline, CDR1 is MNHNS and CDR2 SASEGT. The CDR3 extends over 15 amino acids. In nucleotides, the CDR3 is TGTGCCAGCAGTGGACACGGACGGAACCTGGGGGAGCAGTACTTC. This sequence encodes CASSGHGRNLGEQYF.

The table lists this clone with many counts. The CDR3 DNA reads TGCAGCGTTAGAAGCCGAAGCTCCTACAATGAGCAGTTCTTC. Residues: CSVRSRSSYNEQFF. This chain joins TRBV29-1 and TRBJ2-1; D is unclear. V was pared by 5 bases and J by 0 bases, with 11 bases between. The CDR3 is 14 residues long. From germline, CDR1 is SQVTM and CDR2 ANQGSEA.

This clone came up a few times. This sequence joins TRBV24-1 and TRBJ2-1; 16 nucleotides match TRBD2. In germline, CDR1 is KGHDR, CDR2 SFDVKD. With 9 bases clipped from V and 7 bases from J, the junction kept 11 bases outside the gene matches. The CDR3 spans 17 residues. The CDR3 sequence: CATSGTSGRAKENEQFF. The CDR3 DNA is TGTGCCACCTCCGGGACTAGCGGGAGGGCTAAGGAAAATGAGCAGTTCTTC.

This clone came up many times. The chain combines TRBV6-6 with TRBJ1-4; 7 bases map to TRBD1. From germline, CDR1 is MNHNY and CDR2 SVGAGI (reference sequence). The CDR3 loop spans 15 amino acids. V shed 2 bases, J shed 7 bases, and the junction held 7 bases outside the gene matches. DNA for the CDR3: TGTGCCAGCAGTTACCGAGGGGGCGGAGGTGAAAAACTGTTTTTT. Translated, it gives CASSYRGGGGEKLFF.

The CDR3 DNA reads TGTGCCTGGAGTGTTTGGGAAAACTATGGAAACACCATATATTTT. It codes for CAWSVWENYGNTIYF. The J gene is TRBJ1-3, the V gene TRBV30, with D uncertain. V was trimmed by 0 bases and J by 3 bases, leaving 12 bases between them. The CDR3 has 15 amino acids. The germline V gene has CDR1 GTSNPN and CDR2 SVGIG (reference sequence).

This clone was counted ten times or more. The chain is built from TRBV6-1 and TRBJ1-3; no clear D. Trimming cost V 2 bases and J 0 bases, with 17 bases left between them. The CDR3 loop spans 18 amino acids. Per the germline V gene, CDR1 is MNHNS and CDR2 is SASEGT. CDR3 residues: CASSERSAWADSGNTIYF. The CDR3 nucleotides read TGTGCCAGCAGTGAACGGTCGGCCTGGGCTGACTCTGGAAACACCATATATTTT.

This clone was counted at least ten times. The rearrangement joins TRBV20-1 to TRBJ2-2; 12 nucleotides agree with TRBD2. V gave up 0 bases and J gave up 5 bases; unmatched junction bases: 10. The CDR3 length is 18 residues. From germline, CDR1 is DFQATT and CDR2 SNEGSKA (reference sequence). The CDR3 spells CSARDSASGRVSTGELFF. The CDR3 DNA is TGCAGTGCTAGAGACTCAGCTAGCGGGAGGGTCTCGACCGGGGAGCTGTTTTTT.

This clone occurred many times. The J gene is TRBJ2-3, the V gene TRBV11-2; 9 positions match TRBD2. The CDR3 extends over 17 amino acids. CDR1 is SGHAT, CDR2 FQNNGV, per germline. Trimming cost V 4 bases and J 3 bases; bases outside gene matches: 11. This chain's CDR3 is CASSSSEAGGGTDTQYF. The CDR3 DNA sequence: TGTGCCAGCAGCTCGTCAGAGGCGGGAGGGGGGACAGATACGCAGTATTTT.

This clone was seen at least ten times. V and J are TRBV10-2 and TRBJ1-6; 7 positions match TRBD1. V was pared by 0 bases and J by 7 bases, with 6 bases of the junction left unmatched. This CDR3 spans 16 amino acids. The germline V gene has CDR1 WSHSY and CDR2 SAAADI. The CDR3 spells CASSESTGVGNSPLHF. The CDR3 DNA reads TGCGCCAGCAGTGAGTCAACAGGGGTAGGCAATTCACCCCTCCACTTT.

This clone showed up many times. V and J are TRBV12-3 or TRBV12-4 and TRBJ2-1; 7 bases line up with TRBD2. The CDR3 contains 15 residues. V lost 4 bases to trimming and J lost 1 base; unmatched junction nucleotides: 4. CDR3 coding DNA: TGTGCCAGCAGTTCGAGCGGGGCATCCTACAATGAGCAGTTCTTC. This translates into CASSSSGASYNEQFF.

This clone was seen many times. The J gene is TRBJ2-3, the V gene TRBV4-2; 15 bases are a match to TRBD2. CDR1 is LGHNA and CDR2 is YNFKEQ in the germline V gene. V lost 1 base and J lost 5; bases outside the gene matches: 1. CDR3 length: 16 residues. The CDR3 sequence is CASSQGGLAGGDTQYF. For the CDR3, the DNA is TGTGCCAGCAGCCAAGGGGGACTAGCGGGAGGAGATACGCAGTATTTT.

A few counts support this clone. The V call is TRBV19, the J call TRBJ1-3; TRBD1 matches at 10 bases. The ends lost 3 bases at V and 2 bases at J; junction bases unmatched: 4. CDR1 and CDR2 from the germline V gene are LNHDA and SQIVND (reference sequence). The CDR3 loop spans 16 amino acids. The CDR3 bases are TGTGCCAGTAGTATCGACAGGGGGCCGCCTGGAAACACCATATATTTT. The encoded protein is CASSIDRGPPGNTIYF. Looking up the rest from reference TRBV19 and TRBJ1-3 gives the full variable domain: DGGITQSPKYLFRKEGQNVTLSCEQNLNHDAMYWYRQDPGQGLRLIYYSQIVNDFQKGDIAEGYSVSREKKESFPLTVTSAQKNPTAFYLCASSIDRGPPGNTIYFGEGSWLTVV.

V and J are TRBV6-4 and TRBJ2-3; no firm D call. The germline V gene encodes CDR1 MRHNA and CDR2 SNTAGT. The V and J ends lost 4 bases and 4 bases respectively, with 18 bases between them. CDR3 length: 16 residues. For the CDR3, the DNA is TGTGCCAGCAGTGGGGATGGCGGTAGCAAGCCAGATACGCAGTATTTT. This encodes CASSGDGGSKPDTQYF.

A remark on this clone: A junction boundary mismatches the germline segment, possibly from a read error. This chain joins TRBV7-9 and TRBJ1-2; 7 bases map to TRBD1. Germline V gene data show CDR1 as SEHNR and CDR2 as FQNEAQ (reference sequence). CDR3 length equals 11 residues. CDR3 sequence reads: CASIHMDRQLF. CDR3 nucleotide sequence: TGTGCCAGCATCCATATGGACAGGCAACTGTTC.

This clone has only a few counts. The chain employs TRBV12-3 or TRBV12-4 and TRBJ2-7; maybe TRBD2 (5 bases). Trimming removed 3 bases at V and 6 bases at J, with 6 bases between. The CDR3 is 11 residues long. CDR3 nucleotide sequence: TGTGCCAGCAGTTTGGCGGGCGAGCAGTACTTC. Amino acid sequence: CASSLAGEQYF.

This clone was observed many times. The chain has TRBV4-2 and TRBJ2-1; 8 positions agree with TRBD2. The CDR3 runs 16 residues. Germline V gene data show CDR1 as LGHNA and CDR2 as YNFKEQ. J lost 7 bases, V lost 0 bases, and 8 bases had no gene match. CDR3: CASSQDQREFRNEQFF. The CDR3 DNA reads TGTGCCAGCAGCCAAGACCAGCGGGAGTTCCGAAATGAGCAGTTCTTC.

Many counts were recorded for this clone. The gene calls are TRBV5-6 and TRBJ1-1; 8 bases map to TRBD1. The CDR3 consists of 14 residues. The V gene's germline CDR1 is SGHDT and CDR2 YYEEEE. V was pared by 4 bases and J by 5 bases, with 7 bases of the junction left unmatched. Written as DNA, the CDR3 is TGTGCCAGCAGCGACAGGGGCCGGGGGACTGAAGCTTTCTTT. Residues: CASSDRGRGTEAFF.

The table lists this clone with many counts. The V call is TRBV19, the J call TRBJ2-2; 9 bases map to TRBD2. After removal of 4 bases from V and 6 bases from J, the junction contained 3 bases not matched to a gene. Germline-derived CDR1 and CDR2 are LNHDA and SQIVND (reference sequence). The CDR3 has 14 amino acids. This chain's CDR3 is CASSTAGGPGELFF. DNA of the CDR3: TGTGCCAGTAGTACCGCGGGAGGGCCCGGGGAGCTGTTTTTT.

This clone showed up just a few times. The chain uses TRBV4-1 and TRBJ2-5, with D uncertain. The CDR3 extends over 14 amino acids. Germline values: CDR1 MGHRA, CDR2 YSYEKL. The V gene lost 4 bases and the J gene lost 4 bases, with 13 bases spanning the gap. Here the CDR3 DNA reads TGCGCCAGCAGCCGGGCCCGGGCCGGAGAGACCCAGTACTTC. Translating it yields CASSRARAGETQYF.

This clone was recorded many times. The V call is TRBV7-6, the J call TRBJ2-3, with 7 bases matching TRBD1. Germline CDR1 reads SGHVS; CDR2 reads FNYEAQ. V shed 2 bases, J shed 5 bases, and the junction held 4 bases outside the gene matches. There are 14 residues in the CDR3. This CDR3 is CASSLIAGGDTQYF. CDR3 coding DNA: TGTGCCAGCAGCTTAATTGCAGGGGGAGATACGCAGTATTTT.

In this sample, this clone turned up many times. This chain joins TRBV6-1 and TRBJ1-5; D not certain. Germline CDR1 and CDR2: MNHNS and SASEGT. The CDR3 runs 10 residues. Trimming stripped 8 bases from V and 7 bases from J, with 6 bases between. CDR3 sequence (DNA): TGTGCCAGCGGGCGGCAGCCCCAGCATTTT. It codes for CASGRQPQHF.

Regarding this clone: Since a much larger clone is just one base distant, this may be a read error. The chain combines TRBV20-1 with TRBJ1-4; possible D gene TRBD1, 6 bases. V shed 5 bases and J shed 7 bases, with 20 bases lying between them. The CDR3 has 15 amino acids. CDR1 is DFQATT, CDR2 SNEGSKA, per germline (reference sequence). The CDR3 DNA sequence: TGCAGTGCTCTCGTTCTTCGCGAGGGGGGTGAAAAACTGTTTTTT. Its protein product is CSALVLREGGEKLFF.

This chain links TRBV7-9 with TRBJ2-7, with 7 bases that match TRBD2. Germline-derived CDR1 and CDR2 are SEHNR and FQNEAQ (reference sequence). The V segment lost 7 bases and the J segment 2 bases; nucleotides outside the gene matches: 5. The CDR3 contains 13 residues. DNA for the CDR3: TGTGCCAGCACCCACGCGGGAGCCTACGAGCAGTACTTC. Translated: CASTHAGAYEQYF.

In its sample, this clone was seen many times. V gene TRBV5-1 combines with J gene TRBJ2-7; D ambiguous. This CDR3 is built from 15 residues. V was pared by 3 bases and J by 5 bases, with 18 bases between. Germline values: CDR1 SGHRS, CDR2 YFSETQ. In nucleotides, the CDR3 is TGCGCCAGCAGCTGGCAGGTTGTCCAGTCCCACGAGCAGTACTTC. As protein: CASSWQVVQSHEQYF.

The chain has TRBV28 and TRBJ2-7; no firm D call. The V and J ends lost 4 bases and 2 bases respectively, with 3 bases between them. The CDR3 totals 11 residues. CDR1 and CDR2 from the germline V gene are MDHEN and SYDVKM. In nucleotides, the CDR3 is TGTGCCAGCAGTTACGCCTACGAGCAGTACTTC. Protein: CASSYAYEQYF.

This clone has ten or more counts. The chain carries TRBV18 and TRBJ2-5; D gene unclear. The CDR3 length is 12 residues. Germline CDR1 and CDR2: KGHSH and LQKENI. Trimming cost V 4 bases and J 0 bases, with 3 bases left between them. This chain's CDR3 is CASSRNQETQYF. The CDR3 DNA sequence: TGTGCCAGCTCACGTAACCAAGAGACCCAGTACTTC.